Sequencing of this T cell receptor (beta chain) was carried out in a study of siplizumab effects on memory and regulatory T cells. The table came from immunoSEQ multiplex PCR; TCRdb's copy has only in-frame clones and leaves some out. The table includes 75,000 to 100,000 clones, just under 95% detected once. The CDR3 is 16 amino acids. The trim removed 0 bases at V and 4 bases at J, leaving 6 bases unmatched. Germline assignment: CDR1 SGHRS and CDR2 YFSETQ. This TCR was recovered from a human donor in good health. The chain links TRBV5-1 to TRBJ1-2; 10 bases align to TRBD1. Sequenced input: non-Treg CD4+ T cells sorted from blood. CDR3 bases: TGCGCCAGCAGCTTGGCCGGACAGGGGGTCTTCTATGGCTACACCTTC. This gives the protein CASSLAGQGVFYGYTF.